Listed below are T cell receptor beta chains from one sample, sequenced in a study of Graves' ophthalmopathy and Graves' hyperthyroidism. TCRdb reprocessed the multiplex PCR reads with MiXCR, giving one entry per CDR3 protein. Counted here are about 230,000 distinct CDR3 sequences, around 50% occurring once; the ten biggest clones make up around half. Sequenced material: peripheral blood. The receptors originated from an adult man with Graves' ophthalmopathy. CDR3s include the opening cysteine and the closing phenylalanine or tryptophan. The order of the fields is V gene, CDR3 protein.

V gene: TRBV10-1
CDR3 protein: CASSFGSNEKLFF

V gene: TRBV7-9
CDR3 protein: CASSHRREAGELFF

V gene: TRBV7-8
CDR3 protein: CASSLVRGTYEQYF

V gene: TRBV3-1
CDR3 protein: CASSQDRQLAFF

V gene: TRBV27
CDR3 protein: CASSPGTHAPEQYF

V gene: TRBV19
CDR3 protein: CASSMGVQLYEQYF

V gene: TRBV12-3/TRBV12-4
CDR3 protein: CASTYRDPIGGYTF

V gene: TRBV7-9
CDR3 protein: CASSSLSETQYF

V gene: TRBV9
CDR3 protein: CANTRGVGEGNQPQHF

V gene: TRBV29-1
CDR3 protein: CSVEAPTGAVLF

V gene: TRBV25-1
CDR3 protein: CASSEGLAGAGPRETQYF

V gene: TRBV30
CDR3 protein: CAWSWESGYTF

V gene: TRBV7-3
CDR3 protein: CASSPAWGTEAFF

V gene: TRBV6-2/TRBV6-3
CDR3 protein: CASSYGLAVYEQYF

V gene: TRBV7-2
CDR3 protein: CASRGRGRDTGELFF

V gene: TRBV20-1
CDR3 protein: CSASSDLTVSGYTF

V gene: TRBV7-2
CDR3 protein: CASSLDATNYGYTF

V gene: TRBV5-1
CDR3 protein: CASSFLDPGNTEAFF

V gene: TRBV5-4
CDR3 protein: CASSREGIGTQYF

V gene: TRBV6-5
CDR3 protein: CASKKGANTEAFF

V gene: TRBV2
CDR3 protein: CASSVYGASNQPQHF

V gene: TRBV25-1
CDR3 protein: CASSGIGGTGELFF

V gene: TRBV10-3
CDR3 protein: CAITLSGTGNDGYTF

V gene: TRBV12-3/TRBV12-4
CDR3 protein: CASRQGENQPQHF

V gene: TRBV10-3
CDR3 protein: CAIRGTGDGYGYTF

V gene: TRBV5-1
CDR3 protein: CASSFRGGAEAFF

V gene: TRBV10-3
CDR3 protein: CAISEATSYYEQYF

V gene: TRBV7-2
CDR3 protein: CASSTGQGASNTEAFF

V gene: TRBV20-1
CDR3 protein: CSANGDRGYGYTF

V gene: TRBV5-6
CDR3 protein: CASSYVTQRDRAYEQYF

V gene: TRBV24-1
CDR3 protein: CATSDPSTSGLQETQYF

V gene: TRBV29-1
CDR3 protein: CSVRTGEGNEQYF

V gene: TRBV20-1
CDR3 protein: CSADRGLQETQHF

V gene: TRBV7-2
CDR3 protein: CASSQEDGGDTEAFF

V gene: TRBV5-1
CDR3 protein: CASSPTPGGNQPQHF

V gene: TRBV14
CDR3 protein: CASSPLRGGNKETQYF

V gene: TRBV20-1
CDR3 protein: CSARGDSNQPQHF

V gene: TRBV10-3
CDR3 protein: CAISLGYEQYF

V gene: TRBV29-1
CDR3 protein: CSVAVVRDPQETQYF

V gene: TRBV7-2
CDR3 protein: CASSSPPGTAGYTF